Listed here is a single T cell receptor (beta chain). Per germline, CDR1 LNHDA and CDR2 SQIVND (reference sequence). V lost 3 bases to trimming and J lost 2 bases, with 10 bases between them. CDR3 length: 15 residues. Assay used: immunoSEQ multiplex PCR; TCRdb lists only in-frame clones, some missing. The repertoire holds approximately 140,000 clones, with around nine tenths as singletons. The data originate from a study of T cell responses to AZD1222 COVID-19 vaccine. This chain uses TRBV19 with TRBJ1-4; D gene ambiguous. The input for sequencing was peripheral blood, taken on day 0 of AZD1222 vaccination. The receptor's source is an adult in good health. Written as DNA, the CDR3 is TGTGCCAGTAGTATCTCAGGCGTTACTAATGAAAAACTGTTTTTT. Its translation is CASSISGVTNEKLFF.